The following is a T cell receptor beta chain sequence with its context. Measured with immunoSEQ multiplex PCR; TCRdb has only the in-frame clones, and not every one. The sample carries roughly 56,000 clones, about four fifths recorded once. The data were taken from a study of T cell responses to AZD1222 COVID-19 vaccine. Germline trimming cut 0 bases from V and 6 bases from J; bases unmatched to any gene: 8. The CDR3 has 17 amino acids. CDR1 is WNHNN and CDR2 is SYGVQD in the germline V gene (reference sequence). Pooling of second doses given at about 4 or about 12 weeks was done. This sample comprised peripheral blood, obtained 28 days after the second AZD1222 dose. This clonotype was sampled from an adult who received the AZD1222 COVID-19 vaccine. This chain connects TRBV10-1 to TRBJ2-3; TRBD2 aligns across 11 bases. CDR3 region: CASSESPLAGGGDTQYF. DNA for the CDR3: TGCGCCAGCAGTGAGTCGCCCCTAGCGGGAGGTGGGGATACGCAGTATTTT.